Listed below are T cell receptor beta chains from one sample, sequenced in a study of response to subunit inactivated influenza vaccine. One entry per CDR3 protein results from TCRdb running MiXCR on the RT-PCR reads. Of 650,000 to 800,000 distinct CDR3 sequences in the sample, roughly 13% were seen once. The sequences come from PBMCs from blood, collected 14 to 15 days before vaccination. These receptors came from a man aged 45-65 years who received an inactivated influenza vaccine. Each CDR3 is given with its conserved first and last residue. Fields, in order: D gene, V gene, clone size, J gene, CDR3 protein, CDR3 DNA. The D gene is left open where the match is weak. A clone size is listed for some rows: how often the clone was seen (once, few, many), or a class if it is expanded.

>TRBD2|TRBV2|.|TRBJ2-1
CAKAPGGTYNEQFF
TGTGCAAAAGCCCCGGGGGGTACCTACAATGAGCAGTTCTTC
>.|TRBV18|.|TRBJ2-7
CASSFRQDDEQYF
TGTGCCAGCTCATTCCGACAGGACGACGAGCAGTACTTC
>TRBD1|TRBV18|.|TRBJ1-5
CASSPPGTVNQPQHF
TGTGCCAGCTCACCGCCCGGGACAGTCAATCAGCCCCAGCATTTT
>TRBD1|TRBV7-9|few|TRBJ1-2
CASSGGDRVGYGYTF
TGTGCCAGCAGCGGAGGAGACAGGGTGGGCTATGGCTACACCTTC
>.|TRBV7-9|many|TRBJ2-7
CASSSRQPATYEQYF
TGTGCCAGCAGCTCTAGACAGCCCGCTACCTACGAGCAGTACTTC
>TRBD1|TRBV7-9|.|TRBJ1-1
CASSRPDRPEATEAFF
TGTGCCAGCAGCAGACCGGACAGGCCGGAAGCGACTGAAGCTTTCTTT
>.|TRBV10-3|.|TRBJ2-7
CAISVEGPSYEQYF
TGTGCCATCAGTGTGGAAGGACCCTCCTACGAGCAGTACTTC
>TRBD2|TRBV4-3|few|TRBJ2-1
CASSQGVIAGALAYNEQFF
TGCGCCAGCAGCCAAGGGGTTATAGCGGGAGCCCTTGCATACAATGAGCAGTTCTTC
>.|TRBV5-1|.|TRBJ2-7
CASSPSRGGAALYEQYF
TGCGCCAGCAGCCCGTCGAGGGGGGGGGCAGCCCTCTACGAGCAGTACTTC
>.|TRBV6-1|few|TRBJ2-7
CASSGVGLIEDEQYF
TGTGCCAGCAGTGGGGTGGGGTTAATTGAGGACGAGCAGTACTTC
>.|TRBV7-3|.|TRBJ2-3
CASSSGHKSSTDTQYF
TGTGCCAGCAGCTCGGGACACAAATCTAGCACAGATACGCAGTATTTT
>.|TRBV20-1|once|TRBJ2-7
CSARDRTGTYEQYF
TGCAGTGCTAGAGATAGGACCGGTACCTACGAGCAGTACTTC
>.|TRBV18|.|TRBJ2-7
CASSPQGMIEQYF
TGTGCCAGCTCACCCCAGGGAATGATCGAGCAGTACTTC
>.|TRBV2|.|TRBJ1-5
CASSDGRGGNQPQHF
TGTGCCAGCAGTGACGGCAGGGGAGGCAATCAGCCCCAGCATTTT
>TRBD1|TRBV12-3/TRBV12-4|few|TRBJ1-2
CASRTGIPYGYTF
TGTGCCAGCAGGACAGGGATCCCCTATGGCTACACCTTC
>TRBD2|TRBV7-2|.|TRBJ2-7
CASSLQLAGYAYEQYF
TGTGCCAGCAGCTTACAACTAGCGGGGTATGCCTACGAGCAGTACTTC
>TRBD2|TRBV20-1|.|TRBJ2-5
CSAARLAGEHTPGETQYF
TGCAGTGCCGCCCGACTAGCGGGGGAGCATACCCCCGGGGAGACCCAGTACTTC
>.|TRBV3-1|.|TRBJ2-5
CASSQEVGQVETQYF
TGTGCCAGCAGCCAAGAAGTCGGGCAGGTAGAGACCCAGTACTTC
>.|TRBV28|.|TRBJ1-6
CASSLAGTRGNSPLHF
TGTGCCAGCAGTTTAGCAGGGACTCGCGGCAATTCACCCCTCCACTTT
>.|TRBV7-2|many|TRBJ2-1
CASSLGVEQFF
TGTGCCAGCAGCTTAGGGGTTGAGCAGTTCTTC
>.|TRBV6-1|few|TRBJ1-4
CASKGFTNEKLFF
TGTGCCAGCAAAGGTTTCACTAATGAAAAACTGTTTTTT
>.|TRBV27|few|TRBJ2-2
CASSFSGPGELFF
TGTGCCAGCAGTTTTTCGGGACCCGGGGAGCTGTTTTTT
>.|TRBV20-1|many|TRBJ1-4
CSARHPLGQLFF
TGCAGTGCTAGACACCCACTCGGGCAACTGTTTTTT
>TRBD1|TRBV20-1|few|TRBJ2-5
CSAIFRGRETQYF
TGCAGTGCTATATTCAGGGGGCGGGAGACCCAGTACTTC
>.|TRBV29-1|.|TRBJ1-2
CSVEDPTEDLYGYTF
TGCAGCGTTGAAGATCCTACGGAAGACCTCTATGGCTACACCTTC
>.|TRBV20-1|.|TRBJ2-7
CSARDLRHSSYEQYF
TGCAGTGCTAGAGATCTCCGTCACAGTTCCTACGAGCAGTACTTC
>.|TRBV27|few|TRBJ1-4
CASSLSGWQGSEKLFF
TGTGCCAGCAGTTTATCGGGGTGGCAGGGTAGCGAAAAACTGTTTTTT
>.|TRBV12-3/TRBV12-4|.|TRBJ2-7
CASSLARSSPYEQYF
TGTGCCAGCAGTTTAGCGAGGTCTAGCCCCTACGAGCAGTACTTC
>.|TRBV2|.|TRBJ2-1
CASSDFVSAASYNEQFF
TGTGCCAGCAGTGATTTTGTTTCGGCAGCCTCCTACAATGAGCAGTTCTTC
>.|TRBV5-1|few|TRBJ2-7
CASSLNQGRGDYEQYF
TGCGCCAGCAGCCTTAATCAGGGCAGGGGAGACTACGAGCAGTACTTC
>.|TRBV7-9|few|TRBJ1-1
CASSLPNIQTNTEAFF
TGTGCCAGCAGCTTACCCAACATACAGACGAACACTGAAGCTTTCTTT
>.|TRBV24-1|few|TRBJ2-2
CATSDGTNTGELFF
TGTGCCACCAGTGACGGTACGAACACCGGGGAGCTGTTTTTT
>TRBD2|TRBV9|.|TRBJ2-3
CASSPDSGRVADTQYF
TGTGCCAGCAGCCCAGATAGCGGGAGAGTGGCAGATACGCAGTATTTT
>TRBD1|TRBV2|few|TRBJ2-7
CASSDGQGWVEQYF
TGTGCCAGCAGCGATGGACAGGGGTGGGTCGAGCAGTACTTC
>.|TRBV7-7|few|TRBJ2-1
CASSPSVAGADYNEQFF
TGTGCTAGCAGCCCTTCGGTGGCGGGGGCCGACTACAATGAGCAGTTCTTC
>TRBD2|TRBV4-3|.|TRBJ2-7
CASSQSPSGIYEQYF
TGCGCCAGCAGCCAGTCGCCTAGCGGGATATACGAGCAGTACTTC
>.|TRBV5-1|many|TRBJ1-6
CASSLTIIGNSPLHF
TGCGCCAGCAGCCTTACGATTATCGGAAATTCACCCCTCCACTTT
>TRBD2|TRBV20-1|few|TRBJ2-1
CSASPGLAHEQFF
TGCAGTGCTAGCCCCGGACTAGCGCATGAGCAGTTCTTC
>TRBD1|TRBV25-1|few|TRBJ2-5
CASETPGQPQETQYF
TGTGCCAGCGAAACACCGGGACAGCCACAAGAGACCCAGTACTTC
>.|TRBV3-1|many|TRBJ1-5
CASSQGGSNNQPQHF
TGTGCCAGCAGCCAAGGCGGGAGTAACAATCAGCCCCAGCATTTT
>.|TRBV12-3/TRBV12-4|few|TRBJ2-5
CASSSVPARETQYF
TGTGCCAGCAGTTCGGTTCCGGCACGGGAGACCCAGTACTTC
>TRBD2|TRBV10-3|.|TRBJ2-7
CAISEVAGGAYEQYF
TGTGCCATCAGTGAGGTAGCGGGGGGAGCCTACGAGCAGTACTTC
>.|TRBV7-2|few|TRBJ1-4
CASSSGGRAKLFF
TGTGCCAGCAGCTCGGGGGGGAGGGCCAAACTGTTTTTT
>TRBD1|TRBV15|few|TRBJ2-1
CATSREQGTYNEQFF
TGTGCCACCAGCAGAGAACAGGGGACCTACAATGAGCAGTTCTTC
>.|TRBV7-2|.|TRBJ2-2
CASSLEGLATGELFF
TGTGCCAGCAGCTTAGAGGGATTAGCCACCGGGGAGCTGTTTTTT
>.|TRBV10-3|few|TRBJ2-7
CAISGPGSRGNYEQYF
TGTGCCATCAGTGGGCCAGGGAGCAGGGGAAACTACGAGCAGTACTTC
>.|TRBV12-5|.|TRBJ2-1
CASGLMTRATYNEQFF
TGTGCTAGTGGTTTGATGACAAGGGCCACCTACAATGAGCAGTTCTTC
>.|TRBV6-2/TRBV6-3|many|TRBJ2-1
CASSYNPLGPSRVEQFF
TGTGCCAGCAGTTACAACCCCCTCGGTCCTAGCAGGGTTGAGCAGTTCTTC
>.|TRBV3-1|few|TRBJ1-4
CASSPLLNEKLFF
TGTGCCAGCAGCCCATTACTTAATGAAAAACTGTTTTTT
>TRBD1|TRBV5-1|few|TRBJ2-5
CASSDGTGPGETQYF
TGCGCCAGCAGCGACGGGACAGGCCCTGGAGAGACCCAGTACTTC
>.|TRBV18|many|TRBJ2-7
CASSPGREQYF
TGTGCCAGCTCACCAGGGCGTGAGCAGTACTTC
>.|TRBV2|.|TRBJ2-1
CASNPWASSYNEQFF
TGTGCCAGCAACCCATGGGCGAGCTCCTACAATGAGCAGTTCTTC